Here is one T cell receptor (beta chain) with its context. The clone's antigen remains unknown. The input lacks base qualities; no much larger clone sits a single base away. The collaborating institutions used their own protocols to collect whole blood in K2EDTA tubes. Collaborator samples were shipped for TCRbeta analysis as frozen whole blood, isolated PBMCs, or DNA extracted from either sample type. This sample is drawn from a study of blood T cell repertoires in COVID-19 (dated by TCRdb to the early 2020s). For the wider study: Collaborator samples came from the United States, Italy and Spain and covered acute and convalescent phases of COVID-19. The sample metadata nearly always contained a de-identified subject ID, COVID-19 status, age in years and sex. The prospective study material was composed of cDNA or gDNA derived from T cells, B-cell-depleted T cells, or PBMCs. Samples came from the ongoing ImmuneRACE study (first 160 participants) plus 1,254 subjects from 6 global collaborators. The repertoires were made available in a free public database intended to serve as a resource for research on the immune response to SARS-CoV-2. Where available, HLA class I and class II types were obtained from metadata supplied by the sample provider rather than from assay-based typing. The dataset comprised deeply sampled blood TCRbeta repertoires from subjects exposed to, actively infected with, or recovered from COVID-19. The study at large found these results: The quantity of clinical and demographic metadata differed by source and by participant and was supplied without curation.

TCRbeta CDR3 regions were amplified from genomic DNA by means of the immunoSEQ Assay, a bias-controlled multiplex PCR. The source study handled its data this way. Within the assay, amplification of reference gene primers was used to estimate how many nucleated cells each sample contained. To quantify the absolute abundance of each unique TCRbeta CDR3 rearrangement, sequence reads were collapsed and filtered. For each sample, productive Simpson clonality was calculated as the square root of Simpson's diversity index over productive rearrangements. Entries here come from immuneACCESS through TCRdb and include only in-frame sequences with V and J called. Some clones fail to appear in such tables; in the studies checked, an unresolved V gene covers under half of the shortfall, and the cause of the remainder is unknown. Clonal size and the V and J genes are those of that table, whereas D and trimming came from the DNA. This sample holds 250,000 or so clones; roughly 81% were observed only once. The ten largest make up roughly 4% of the sample.

What was sequenced was peripheral blood. The source is a man aged 50 to 59 with acute or convalescent COVID-19.

The CDR3 here reads CASSQDWPAGRINSPLHF. The DNA sequence reads TGTGCCAGCAGCCAAGATTGGCCCGCGGGGCGGATTAATTCACCCCTCCACTTT. Recombination connected TRBV3-1 (or the pseudogene TRBV3-2) to TRBJ1-6; the D region possibly corresponds to TRBD1 (5 bases align). V is shortened by 0 bases, J by 6 bases, and the region joining them spans 18 bases. Per the germline V gene (reference sequence), LGHDT is the CDR1 and YNNKEL is the CDR2. The CDR3 holds 18 amino acids from the cysteine to the phenylalanine. The kept DNA is CDR3 alone, 54 bases in frame from the first base.